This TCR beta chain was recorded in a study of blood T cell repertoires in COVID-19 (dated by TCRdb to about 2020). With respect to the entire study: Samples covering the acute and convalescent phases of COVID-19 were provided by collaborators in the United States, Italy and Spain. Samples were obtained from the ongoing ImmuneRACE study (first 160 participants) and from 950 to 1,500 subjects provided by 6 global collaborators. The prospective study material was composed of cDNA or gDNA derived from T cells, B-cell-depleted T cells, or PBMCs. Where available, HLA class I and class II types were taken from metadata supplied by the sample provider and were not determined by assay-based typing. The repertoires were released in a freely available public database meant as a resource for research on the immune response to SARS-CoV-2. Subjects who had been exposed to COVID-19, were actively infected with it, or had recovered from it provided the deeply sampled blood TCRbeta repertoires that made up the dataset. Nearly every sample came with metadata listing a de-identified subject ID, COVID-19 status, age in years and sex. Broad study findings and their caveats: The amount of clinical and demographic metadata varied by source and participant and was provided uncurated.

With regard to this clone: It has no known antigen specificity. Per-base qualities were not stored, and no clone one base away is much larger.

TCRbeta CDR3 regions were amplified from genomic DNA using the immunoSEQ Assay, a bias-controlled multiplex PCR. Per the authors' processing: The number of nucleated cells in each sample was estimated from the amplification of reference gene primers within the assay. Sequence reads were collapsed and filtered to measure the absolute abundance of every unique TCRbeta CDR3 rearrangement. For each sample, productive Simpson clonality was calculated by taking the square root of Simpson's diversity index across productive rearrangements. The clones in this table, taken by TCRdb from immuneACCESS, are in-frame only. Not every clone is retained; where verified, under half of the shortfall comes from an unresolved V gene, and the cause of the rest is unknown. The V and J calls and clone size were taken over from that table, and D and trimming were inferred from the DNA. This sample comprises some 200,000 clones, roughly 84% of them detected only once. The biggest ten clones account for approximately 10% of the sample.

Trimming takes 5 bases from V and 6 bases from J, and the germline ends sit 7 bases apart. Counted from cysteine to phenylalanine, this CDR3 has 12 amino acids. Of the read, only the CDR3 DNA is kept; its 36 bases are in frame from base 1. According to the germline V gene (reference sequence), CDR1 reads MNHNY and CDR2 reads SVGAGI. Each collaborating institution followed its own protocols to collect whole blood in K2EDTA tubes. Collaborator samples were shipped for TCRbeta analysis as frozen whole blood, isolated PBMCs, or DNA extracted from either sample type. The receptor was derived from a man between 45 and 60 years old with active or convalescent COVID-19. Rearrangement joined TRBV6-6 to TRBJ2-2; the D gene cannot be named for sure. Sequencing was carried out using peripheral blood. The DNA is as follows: TGTGCCAGCAGTCCTTTAGCCGGGGAGCTGTTTTTT. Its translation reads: CASSPLAGELFF.